The clone carrying this T cell receptor (beta chain) was seen a few times. Its antigen is not known. UMIs were added to TCR cDNA along with a universal primer site when it was made by 5'RACE template switching. TCRdb re-derived calls from the 5' RACE reads in MiXCR, one entry per CDR3 protein. Among hundreds of thousands of distinct CDR3 sequences, around an eighth were seen once, and the ten largest hold roughly 13%. Trimming removed 3 bases at V and 10 bases at J, with 10 bases between. Per germline, CDR1 DFQATT and CDR2 SNEGSKA (reference sequence). CDR3 length: 11 amino acids. The sample is drawn from a study of T cells after yellow fever vaccination. Whole-study results and caveats: Abundant bulk-derived clonotypes could contaminate FACS-sorted repertoires.

Sequenced material: PBMCs, taken on the day of the yellow fever booster vaccination. The chain is built from TRBV20-1 and TRBJ2-1; no clear D. The sequence was collected from a man aged 30-40 years who received the YFV17D yellow fever vaccine. CDR3 amino acids: CSASSGREQFF. CDR3 coding DNA: TGCAGTGCTAGTTCCGGACGCGAGCAGTTCTTC.